Detailed here is one TCR beta chain. What it recognizes is unknown. Losses at the gene ends were 6 bases for V and 3 bases for J; bases not matched to a gene: 4. The CDR3 loop spans 14 amino acids. Germline V lookup: CDR1 MNHEY, CDR2 SMNVEV (reference sequence). This sample is part of a study of graft-versus-host responses after intestinal transplantation. Repertoires were generated with immunoSEQ multiplex PCR, while TCRdb's copy carries only in-frame clones and drops some. The sample shows fewer than 120,000 clones, roughly 93% of them seen only once. Study observations and caveats: Individuals who had graft-donor T cell macrochimerism had allografts that showed high graft-versus-host to host-versus-graft clonal ratios.

The chain carries TRBV27 and TRBJ2-2; 7 bases agree with TRBD2. The sequencing here drew on unstimulated CD8+ T cells sorted from spleen or lymph node cells, taken before intestinal transplant. The sequence was obtained from a human donor who received an intestinal transplant. In nucleotides, the CDR3 is TGTGCCAGCAGGTGGGGGGGAGACACCGGGGAGCTGTTTTTT. Its protein is CASRWGGDTGELFF.